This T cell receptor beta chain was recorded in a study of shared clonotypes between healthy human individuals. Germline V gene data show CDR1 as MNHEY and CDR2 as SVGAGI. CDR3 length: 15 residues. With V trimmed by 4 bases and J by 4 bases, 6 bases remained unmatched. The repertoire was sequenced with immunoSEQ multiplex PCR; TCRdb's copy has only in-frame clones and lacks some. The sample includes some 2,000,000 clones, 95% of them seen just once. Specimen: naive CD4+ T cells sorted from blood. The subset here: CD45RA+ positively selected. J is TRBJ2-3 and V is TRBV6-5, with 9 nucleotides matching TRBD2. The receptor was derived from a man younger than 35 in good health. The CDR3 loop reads CASSWAGGSADTQYF. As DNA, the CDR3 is TGTGCCAGCAGTTGGGCGGGAGGGAGTGCAGATACGCAGTATTTT.